This T cell receptor beta chain was captured in a study of T cell responses to AZD1222 COVID-19 vaccine. V lost 5 bases and J lost 8, with 18 bases in between. The CDR3 extends over 15 amino acids. Germline V gene data show CDR1 as SEHNR and CDR2 as FQNEAQ (reference sequence). TCRdb's table, derived via immunoSEQ multiplex PCR, lists solely in-frame clones and lacks some. In the table there are over 150,000 clones, about nine tenths of which are singletons. About this clone itself: As yet, its antigen is unknown.

Overall study results and limits: Among spike-specific TCRs, nearly half reportedly target unmutated variant regions.

The source material was peripheral blood, sampled on day 0 of AZD1222 vaccination. V and J are TRBV7-9 and TRBJ1-4; D not certain. The receptor's source is an adult in good health. CDR3: CASSQGRSSGEKLFF. The DNA for the CDR3 is TGTGCCAGCAGCCAAGGACGGAGCAGTGGGGAAAAACTGTTTTTT.